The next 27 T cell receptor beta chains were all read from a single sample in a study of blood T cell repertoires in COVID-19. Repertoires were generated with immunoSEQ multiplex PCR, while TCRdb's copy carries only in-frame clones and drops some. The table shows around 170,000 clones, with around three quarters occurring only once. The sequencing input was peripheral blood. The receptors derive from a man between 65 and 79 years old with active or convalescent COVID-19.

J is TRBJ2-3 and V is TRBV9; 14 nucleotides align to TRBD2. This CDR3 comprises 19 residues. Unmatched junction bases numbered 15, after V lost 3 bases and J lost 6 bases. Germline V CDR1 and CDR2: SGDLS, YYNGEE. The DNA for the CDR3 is TGTGCCAGCAGCGGCCGGGACAGGGGACTAGCGGGGGAAGGGGATACGCAGTATTTT. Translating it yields CASSGRDRGLAGEGDTQYF.

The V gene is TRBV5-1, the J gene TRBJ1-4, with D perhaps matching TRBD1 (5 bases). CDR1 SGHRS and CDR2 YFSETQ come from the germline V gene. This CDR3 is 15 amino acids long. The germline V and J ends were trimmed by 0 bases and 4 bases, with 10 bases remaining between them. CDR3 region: CASSLAGTHNEKLFF. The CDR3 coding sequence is TGCGCCAGCAGCTTGGCGGGGACTCATAATGAAAAACTGTTTTTT.

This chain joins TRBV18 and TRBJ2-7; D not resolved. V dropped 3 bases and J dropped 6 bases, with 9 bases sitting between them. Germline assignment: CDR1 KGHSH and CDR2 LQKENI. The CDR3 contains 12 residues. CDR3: CASSPSQREQYF. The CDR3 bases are TGTGCCAGCTCACCCTCTCAGCGCGAGCAGTACTTC.

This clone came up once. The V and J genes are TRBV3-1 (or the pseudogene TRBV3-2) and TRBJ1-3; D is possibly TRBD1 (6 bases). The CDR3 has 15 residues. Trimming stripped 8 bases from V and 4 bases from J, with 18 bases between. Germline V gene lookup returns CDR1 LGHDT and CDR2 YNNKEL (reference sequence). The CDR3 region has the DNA TGTGCCAGCGGCGTCGGGGACACCAGGGGAAACACCATATATTTT. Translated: CASGVGDTRGNTIYF.

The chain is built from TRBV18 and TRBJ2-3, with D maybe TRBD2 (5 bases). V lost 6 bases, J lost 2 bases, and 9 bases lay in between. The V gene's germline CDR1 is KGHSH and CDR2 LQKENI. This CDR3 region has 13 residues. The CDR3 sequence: CASSPGNTDTQYF. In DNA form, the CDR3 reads TGTGCCAGCTCCCCGGGGAACACAGATACGCAGTATTTT.

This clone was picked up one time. In DNA form, the CDR3 reads TGTGCCAGCAGCCCGCGGGGACAGGGTGGGTACAATGAGCAGTTCTTC. Residues: CASSPRGQGGYNEQFF. The chain carries TRBV9 and TRBJ2-1; 9 nucleotides align to TRBD1. Trimming took 4 bases from V and 4 from J; bases not matched to a gene: 9. Germline V lookup: CDR1 SGDLS, CDR2 YYNGEE. The CDR3 extends over 16 amino acids.

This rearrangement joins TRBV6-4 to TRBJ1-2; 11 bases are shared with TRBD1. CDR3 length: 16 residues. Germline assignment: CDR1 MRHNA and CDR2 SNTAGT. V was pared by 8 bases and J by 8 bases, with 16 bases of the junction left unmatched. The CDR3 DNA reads TGTGCCAGCCGGCCCTCAACCGGGACAGGGGGAGGCGGCTACACCTTC. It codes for CASRPSTGTGGGGYTF.

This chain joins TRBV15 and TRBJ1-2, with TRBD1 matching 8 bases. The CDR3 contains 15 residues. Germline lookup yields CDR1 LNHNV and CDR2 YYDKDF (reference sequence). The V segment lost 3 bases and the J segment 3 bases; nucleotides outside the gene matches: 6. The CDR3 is CATSSRDRRYYGYTF. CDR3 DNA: TGTGCCACCAGCAGCAGGGACAGGCGATACTATGGCTACACCTTC.

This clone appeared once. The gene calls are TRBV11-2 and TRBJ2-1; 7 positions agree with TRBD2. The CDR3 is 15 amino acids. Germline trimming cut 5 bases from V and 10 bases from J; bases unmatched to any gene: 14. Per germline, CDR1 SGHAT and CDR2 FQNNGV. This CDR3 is CASSPYVRTSAEQFF. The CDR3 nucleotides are TGTGCCAGCAGCCCCTACGTGAGAACTAGCGCCGAGCAGTTCTTC.

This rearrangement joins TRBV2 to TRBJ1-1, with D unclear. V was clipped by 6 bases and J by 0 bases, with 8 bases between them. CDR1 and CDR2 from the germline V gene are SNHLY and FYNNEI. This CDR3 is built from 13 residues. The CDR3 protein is CASSSDLNTEAFF. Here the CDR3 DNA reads TGTGCCAGCAGCTCAGATTTGAACACTGAAGCTTTCTTT.

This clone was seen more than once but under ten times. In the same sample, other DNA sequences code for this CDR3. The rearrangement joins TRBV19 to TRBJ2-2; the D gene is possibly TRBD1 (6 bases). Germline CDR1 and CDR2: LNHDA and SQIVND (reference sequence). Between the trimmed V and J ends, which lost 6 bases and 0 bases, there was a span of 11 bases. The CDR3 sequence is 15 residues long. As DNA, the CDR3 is TGTGCCAGTAGGGCCGGACAGACGAACACCGGGGAGCTGTTTTTT. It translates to CASRAGQTNTGELFF.

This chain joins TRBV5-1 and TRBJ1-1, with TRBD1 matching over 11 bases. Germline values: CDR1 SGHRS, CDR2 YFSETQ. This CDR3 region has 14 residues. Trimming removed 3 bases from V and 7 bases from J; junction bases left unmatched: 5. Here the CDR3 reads CASSWGQGDGEAFF. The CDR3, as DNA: TGCGCCAGCAGCTGGGGACAGGGGGACGGTGAAGCTTTCTTT.

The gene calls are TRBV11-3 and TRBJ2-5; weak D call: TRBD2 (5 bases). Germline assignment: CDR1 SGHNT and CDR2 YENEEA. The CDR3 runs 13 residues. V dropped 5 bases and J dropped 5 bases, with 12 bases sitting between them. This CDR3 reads CASSPGPGETQYF. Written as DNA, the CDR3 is TGTGCCAGCAGCCCGGGCCCGGGGGAGACCCAGTACTTC.

The CDR3: CSARDRENSPLHF. CDR3 in DNA: TGCAGCGCCCGGGACAGGGAAAATTCACCCCTCCACTTT. V usage is TRBV29-1 and J usage is TRBJ1-6; TRBD1 agrees at 9 bases. Germline CDR1 and CDR2: SQVTM and ANQGSEA. The CDR3 is 13 amino acids. With V trimmed by 7 bases and J by 7 bases, 5 bases remained unmatched.

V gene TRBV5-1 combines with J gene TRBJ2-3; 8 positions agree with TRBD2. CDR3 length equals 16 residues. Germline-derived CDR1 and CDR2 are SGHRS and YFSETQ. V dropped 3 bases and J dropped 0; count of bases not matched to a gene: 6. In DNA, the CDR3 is TGCGCCAGCAGCTCCACTAGCGGAACTAGCACAGATACGCAGTATTTT. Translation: CASSSTSGTSTDTQYF.

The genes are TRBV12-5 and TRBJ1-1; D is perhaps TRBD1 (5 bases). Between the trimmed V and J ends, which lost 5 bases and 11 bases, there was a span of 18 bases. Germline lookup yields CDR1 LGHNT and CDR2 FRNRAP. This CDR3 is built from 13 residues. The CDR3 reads CASGPFLGGYAFF. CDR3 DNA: TGTGCTAGTGGTCCATTCCTCGGGGGATACGCTTTCTTT.

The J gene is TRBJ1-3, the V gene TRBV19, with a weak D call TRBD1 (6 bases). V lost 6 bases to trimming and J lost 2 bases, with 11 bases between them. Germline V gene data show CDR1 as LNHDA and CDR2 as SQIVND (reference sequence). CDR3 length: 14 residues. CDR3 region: CASSDTGTGNTIYF. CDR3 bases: TGTGCCAGTAGCGATACAGGGACTGGAAACACCATATATTTT.

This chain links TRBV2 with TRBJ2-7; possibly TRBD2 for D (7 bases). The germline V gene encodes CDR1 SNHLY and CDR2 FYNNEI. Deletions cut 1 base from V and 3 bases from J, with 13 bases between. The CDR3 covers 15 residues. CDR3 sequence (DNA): TGTGCCAGCAGTGAAGGTGGGAGGGGGATCTACGAGCAGTACTTC. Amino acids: CASSEGGRGIYEQYF.

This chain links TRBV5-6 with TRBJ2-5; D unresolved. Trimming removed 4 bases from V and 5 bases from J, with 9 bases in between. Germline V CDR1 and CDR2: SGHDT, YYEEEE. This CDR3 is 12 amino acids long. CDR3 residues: CASSPGSETQYF. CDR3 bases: TGTGCCAGCAGCCCCGGTTCCGAGACCCAGTACTTC.

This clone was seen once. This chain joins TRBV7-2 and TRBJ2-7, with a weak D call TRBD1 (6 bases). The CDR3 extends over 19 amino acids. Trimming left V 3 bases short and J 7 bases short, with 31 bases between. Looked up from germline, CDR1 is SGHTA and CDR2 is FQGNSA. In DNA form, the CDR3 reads TGTGCCAGCAGCTTTAGGACCATCCAACCGCAGGGGTTGGAACAAGAGCAGTACTTC. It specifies CASSFRTIQPQGLEQEQYF.

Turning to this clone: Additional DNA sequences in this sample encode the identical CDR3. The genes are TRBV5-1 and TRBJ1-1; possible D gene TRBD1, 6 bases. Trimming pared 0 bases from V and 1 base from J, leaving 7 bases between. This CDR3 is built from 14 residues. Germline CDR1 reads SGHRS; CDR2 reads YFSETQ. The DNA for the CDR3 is TGCGCCAGCAGCTTGGCAGGGGAGAACACTGAAGCTTTCTTT. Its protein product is CASSLAGENTEAFF.

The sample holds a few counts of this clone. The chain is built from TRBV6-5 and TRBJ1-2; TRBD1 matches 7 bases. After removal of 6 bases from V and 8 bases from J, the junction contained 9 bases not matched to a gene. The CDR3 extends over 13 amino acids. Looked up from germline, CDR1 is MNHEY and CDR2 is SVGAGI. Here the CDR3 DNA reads TGTGCCAGCAGCTCCCCGACAGGGCAGGGCTACACCTTC. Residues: CASSSPTGQGYTF.

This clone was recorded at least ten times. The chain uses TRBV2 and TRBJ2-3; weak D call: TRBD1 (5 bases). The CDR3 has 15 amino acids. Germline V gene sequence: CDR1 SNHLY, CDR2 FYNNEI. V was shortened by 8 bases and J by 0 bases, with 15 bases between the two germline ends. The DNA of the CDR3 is TGTGCCAGCGGATCGGACACATCTAGCACAGATACGCAGTATTTT. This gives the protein CASGSDTSSTDTQYF.

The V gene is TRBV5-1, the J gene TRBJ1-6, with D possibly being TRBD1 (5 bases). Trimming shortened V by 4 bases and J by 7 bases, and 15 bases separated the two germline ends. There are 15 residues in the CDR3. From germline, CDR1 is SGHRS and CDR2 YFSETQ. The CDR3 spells CASSTHGGSNSPLHF. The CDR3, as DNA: TGCGCCAGCAGCACCCACGGGGGGTCGAATTCACCCCTCCACTTT.

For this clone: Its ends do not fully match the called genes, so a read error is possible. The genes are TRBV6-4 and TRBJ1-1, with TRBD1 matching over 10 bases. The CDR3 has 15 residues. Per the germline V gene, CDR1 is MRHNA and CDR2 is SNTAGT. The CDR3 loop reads CARELDRGENTEAFF. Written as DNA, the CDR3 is TGTGCCAGGGAGTTGGACAGGGGGGAGAACACTGAAGCTTTTTTT.

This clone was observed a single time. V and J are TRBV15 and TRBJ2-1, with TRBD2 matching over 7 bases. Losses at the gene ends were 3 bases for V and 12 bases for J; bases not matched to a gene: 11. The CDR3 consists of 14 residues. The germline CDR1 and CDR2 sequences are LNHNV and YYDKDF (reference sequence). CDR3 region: CATSRRREFEGQFF. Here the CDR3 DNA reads TGTGCCACCAGCAGGAGGCGGGAGTTCGAGGGGCAGTTCTTC.

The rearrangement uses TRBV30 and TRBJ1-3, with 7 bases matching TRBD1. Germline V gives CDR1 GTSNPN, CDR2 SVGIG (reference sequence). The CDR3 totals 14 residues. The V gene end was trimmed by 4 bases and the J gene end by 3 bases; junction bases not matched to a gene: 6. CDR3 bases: TGTGCCTGGAACACCAGGGGGTATGGAAACACCATATATTTT. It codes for CAWNTRGYGNTIYF.